These 22 T cell receptor beta chains were sequenced from one sample in a study of PD-L1 blockade in urothelial cancer. Using immunoSEQ multiplex PCR, the repertoire was profiled, and TCRdb retains in-frame clones only, with some absent. The data hold approximately 50,000 clones, with around four fifths observed a single time. Time point specified: pretreatment peripheral blood. The sample consisted of PBMCs, taken around atezolizumab (anti-PD-L1) treatment. These receptors originate from a man between 65 and 85 years old with urothelial cancer.

V gene TRBV6-4 combines with J gene TRBJ2-2, with 9 bases identical to TRBD1. The germline CDR1 and CDR2 sequences are MRHNA and SNTAGT. The CDR3 length is 14 residues. Unmatched junction bases numbered 1, after V lost 6 bases and J lost 2 bases. CDR3 nucleotide sequence: TGTGCCAGCAGGGACAGGGGTAACACCGGGGAGCTGTTTTTT. Residues: CASRDRGNTGELFF.

The genes are TRBV11-2 and TRBJ1-1; TRBD1 agrees at 7 bases. CDR3 length: 14 amino acids. V lost 11 bases, J lost 4 bases, and 13 bases stayed unmatched. CDR1 is SGHAT and CDR2 is FQNNGV in the germline V gene. In DNA, the CDR3 is TGTGCCTCCCCGAAAGGGGGCTACGGCACTGAAGCTTTCTTT. It encodes CASPKGGYGTEAFF.

This chain joins TRBV7-2 and TRBJ2-3; tentatively, D is TRBD2 (5 bases). Germline V gives CDR1 SGHTA, CDR2 FQGNSA. Trimming cost V 7 bases and J 0 bases, with 14 bases left between them. The CDR3 is made up of 15 amino acids. CDR3 residues: CASTLAGRSTDTQYF. CDR3 coding DNA: TGTGCCAGCACCTTGGCGGGCCGTAGCACAGATACGCAGTATTTT. The full variable domain, with the rest looked up from reference TRBV7-2 and TRBJ2-3, is GAGVSQSPSNKVTEKGKDVELRCDPISGHTALYWYRQSLGQGLEFLIYFQGNSAPDKSGLPSDRFSAERTGGSVSTLTIQRTQQEDSAVYLCASTLAGRSTDTQYFGPGTRLTVL.

This clone was observed a handful of times. The chain employs TRBV30 and TRBJ1-6; D perhaps matches TRBD1 (5 bases). V was clipped by 5 bases and J by 0 bases, with 8 bases between them. The V gene's germline CDR1 is GTSNPN and CDR2 SVGIG (reference sequence). This CDR3 is built from 14 residues. Written as DNA, the CDR3 is TGTGCCTGGGGAGACAGCTCCTATAATTCACCCCTCCACTTT. Its translation is CAWGDSSYNSPLHF.

There are a few counts of this clone. The gene calls are TRBV27 and TRBJ1-6; 10 bases align to TRBD1. The CDR3 consists of 17 residues. Looked up from germline, CDR1 is MNHEY and CDR2 is SMNVEV (reference sequence). Trimming cost V 7 bases and J 0 bases; bases outside gene matches: 6. This CDR3 is CASTRGQGSSYNSPLHF. Here the CDR3 DNA reads TGTGCCAGCACCCGGGGACAGGGGAGCTCCTATAATTCACCCCTCCACTTT.

V and J are TRBV4-3 and TRBJ1-2; 7 bases map to TRBD1. The germline gives CDR1 LGHNA, CDR2 YSLEER. The length of the CDR3 is 15 residues. After removal of 1 base from V and 7 bases from J, the junction contained 9 bases not matched to a gene. The CDR3 bases are TGCGCCAGCAGCCAAGGGGACAGCGGGGGGTCTGGCTACACCTTC. Residues: CASSQGDSGGSGYTF.

The chain recombines TRBV7-2 with TRBJ1-2; TRBD1 matches at 7 bases. V shed 5 bases, J shed 4 bases, and the junction held 10 bases outside the gene matches. CDR1 is SGHTA and CDR2 is FQGNSA in the germline V gene. CDR3 size: 15 residues. CDR3 DNA sequence: TGTGCCAGCAGCACTCAACAGGGGAACCTCTATGGCTACACCTTC. The encoded protein is CASSTQQGNLYGYTF.

V usage is TRBV6-1 and J usage is TRBJ1-5, with no clear D. The V end lost 6 bases, the J end lost 0 bases, and 12 bases lay between the germline ends. The CDR3 runs 15 residues. Germline CDR1 is MNHNS and CDR2 is SASEGT. CDR3 sequence: CASRLDGNSNQPQHF. The CDR3 nucleotides are TGTGCCAGCAGGTTAGACGGGAATAGCAATCAGCCCCAGCATTTT.

J is TRBJ1-2 and V is TRBV28; TRBD1 matches 9 bases. This CDR3 has 15 residues. Germline lookup yields CDR1 MDHEN and CDR2 SYDVKM. The J segment lost 4 bases and the V segment lost 2 bases, leaving 5 bases of the junction unmatched. Here the CDR3 DNA reads TGTGCCAGCAGTTTAAAGGACAGGGGCAGCTATGGCTACACCTTC. It codes for CASSLKDRGSYGYTF.

The rearrangement uses TRBV6-6 and TRBJ1-2; 9 nucleotides match TRBD1. The ends lost 5 bases at V and 1 base at J; junction bases unmatched: 2. Germline V gene sequence: CDR1 MNHNY, CDR2 SVGAGI (reference sequence). The CDR3 runs to 14 residues. The CDR3 DNA reads as TGTGCCAGCAGTAAGGACAGGGGTAACTATGGCTACACCTTC. As protein: CASSKDRGNYGYTF.

The chain joins TRBV6-1 to TRBJ2-5; TRBD1 matches 7 bases. This CDR3 spans 14 amino acids. Germline V gives CDR1 MNHNS, CDR2 SASEGT. J lost 2 bases, V lost 6 bases, and 6 bases had no gene match. The CDR3 DNA reads as TGTGCCAGCAGGGAACGGGGACAGCAAGAGACCCAGTACTTC. It encodes CASRERGQQETQYF.

This chain links TRBV6-1 with TRBJ1-1; D might be TRBD1 (5 bases). The length of the CDR3 is 11 residues. Trimming took off 5 bases at V and 7 bases at J, with 8 bases between the two ends. Germline V gives CDR1 MNHNS, CDR2 SASEGT. This chain's CDR3 is CASSRGGEAFF. The CDR3 nucleotides read TGTGCCAGCAGTCGGGGGGGTGAAGCTTTCTTT.

The chain combines TRBV2 with TRBJ2-3; D not certain. The V and J ends lost 7 bases and 4 bases respectively, with 6 bases between them. The CDR3 contains 11 residues. CDR1 is SNHLY and CDR2 is FYNNEI in the germline V gene. The CDR3 DNA reads TGTGCCAGCACTGTAGCAGATACGCAGTATTTT. It is translated as CASTVADTQYF.

The chain couples TRBV29-1 to TRBJ2-7, with 8 bases fitting TRBD2. The CDR3 extends over 13 amino acids. Trimming removed 6 bases from V and 7 bases from J; junction bases left unmatched: 11. Germline V gene data show CDR1 as SQVTM and CDR2 as ANQGSEA. The CDR3 DNA reads TGCAGCGTCAGCGGGGGCAGGAGGGAAGAGCAGTACTTC. Amino acid sequence: CSVSGGRREEQYF.

This clone was seen a few times. The chain couples TRBV19 to TRBJ2-1; 7 nucleotides match TRBD2. This CDR3 comprises 13 residues. V trimming: 7 bases; J trimming: 7 bases; junction bases outside the gene matches: 7. CDR1 and CDR2 from the germline V gene are LNHDA and SQIVND (reference sequence). The CDR3 loop is CASTGTMRNEQFF. The CDR3, as DNA: TGTGCCAGTACCGGGACTATGAGGAATGAGCAGTTCTTC. Full variable domain (remainder filled in from reference TRBV19 and TRBJ2-1): DGGITQSPKYLFRKEGQNVTLSCEQNLNHDAMYWYRQDPGQGLRLIYYSQIVNDFQKGDIAEGYSVSREKKESFPLTVTSAQKNPTAFYLCASTGTMRNEQFFGPGTRLTVL.

The chain recombines TRBV10-3 with TRBJ2-1; D is possibly TRBD1 (5 bases). Germline V gene data show CDR1 as ENHRY and CDR2 as SYGVKD. The CDR3 has 13 residues. The germline V and J ends were trimmed by 6 bases and 8 bases, with 14 bases remaining between them. CDR3 residues: CAIRVAGKDEQFF. In DNA, the CDR3 is TGTGCCATCAGGGTCGCAGGGAAGGATGAGCAGTTCTTC.

This chain connects TRBV19 to TRBJ2-5; no firm D call. CDR1 and CDR2 from the germline V gene are LNHDA and SQIVND (reference sequence). V lost 5 bases, J lost 6 bases, and 16 bases lay in between. The CDR3 covers 14 residues. The CDR3 DNA reads TGTGCCAGTAGTCCATCCCCTAGTAGTAAGACCCAGTACTTC. This encodes CASSPSPSSKTQYF.

V gene TRBV23-1 combines with J gene TRBJ1-5, with 11 positions matching TRBD1. TRBV23-1 is designated an ORF whose function remains uncertain. The CDR3 is 15 residues long. V gave up 4 bases and J gave up 7 bases; unmatched junction bases: 6. The CDR3 protein is CASSPGQGARQPQHF. In DNA, the CDR3 is TGCGCCAGCAGTCCCGGACAGGGGGCCCGACAGCCCCAGCATTTT.

The chain is built from TRBV21-1 and TRBJ2-6; the table assigns TRBD2, which was not confirmed against the DNA. TRBV21-1 is a pseudogene segment. This CDR3 contains 14 residues. The CDR3 DNA is TGTGCCAGCAGCAAGAGTTACGGGGCCAACGTCCTGACTTTC. Protein sequence: CASSKSYGANVLTF.

The J gene is TRBJ2-6, the V gene TRBV28; D gene ambiguous. Germline V gene lookup returns CDR1 MDHEN and CDR2 SYDVKM. Trimming removed 3 bases from V and 0 bases from J, with 9 bases in between. The CDR3 is 16 residues long. The CDR3, as DNA: TGTGCCAGCAGTTTCCCACGGTACTCTGGGGCCAACGTCCTGACTTTC. Protein sequence: CASSFPRYSGANVLTF.

This chain uses TRBV6-1 with TRBJ1-2, with 9 bases identical to TRBD1. CDR3 length: 14 residues. V lost 7 bases, J lost 3 bases, and 6 bases stayed unmatched. Germline CDR1 and CDR2: MNHNS and SASEGT. In DNA, the CDR3 is TGTGCCAGCACCACAGGGGGCAACCACTATGGCTACACCTTC. Translation: CASTTGGNHYGYTF.

The rearrangement links TRBV27 to TRBJ1-3, with a weak D call TRBD1 (6 bases). Germline V gives CDR1 MNHEY, CDR2 SMNVEV (reference sequence). This CDR3 contains 15 residues. V was pared by 5 bases and J by 1 base, with 12 bases between. CDR3 sequence (DNA): TGTGCCAGCAGTGTACAGGGAGTTTCTGGAAACACCATATATTTT. It encodes CASSVQGVSGNTIYF.